This passage covers 31 T cell receptor beta chains from one sample sequenced in a study of identical twins. TCRdb itself ran the 5' RACE reads through MiXCR, one entry per CDR3 protein. In the table there are approximately 700,000 distinct CDR3 sequences, 18% of which are singletons. The same data also contributed to another study, on T cells expressing NK-cell markers.

The sequenced material came from PBMCs. The receptors here all came from a woman younger than 30 in good health.

V usage is TRBV6-1 and J usage is TRBJ1-2; 9 bases are shared with TRBD1. Germline V CDR1 and CDR2: MNHNS, SASEGT. The CDR3 has 14 residues. Germline trimming cut 7 bases from V and 3 bases from J; bases unmatched to any gene: 6. The CDR3 loop reads CASTGTGPHYGYTF. The DNA of the CDR3 is TGTGCCAGCACCGGGACAGGGCCCCACTATGGCTACACCTTC.

The chain employs TRBV5-5 and TRBJ2-2, with 9 bases aligning to TRBD1. Germline-derived CDR1 and CDR2 are SGHKS and YYEKEE (reference sequence). The CDR3 spans 14 residues. V was clipped by 6 bases and J by 6 bases; unmatched bases: 6. Here the CDR3 DNA reads TGTGCCAGCACGAAGGACAGGGGCGCCGGGGAGCTGTTTTTT. It specifies CASTKDRGAGELFF.

The chain is built from TRBV5-1 and TRBJ2-1; D perhaps matches TRBD1 (5 bases). V lost 4 bases to trimming and J lost 5 bases, with 16 bases between them. The CDR3 covers 15 residues. The germline CDR1 and CDR2 sequences are SGHRS and YFSETQ. CDR3 loop: CASSHGSGSNNEQFF. CDR3 nucleotides: TGCGCCAGCAGCCACGGCTCAGGGTCGAACAATGAGCAGTTCTTC. Full variable domain (remainder filled in from reference TRBV5-1 and TRBJ2-1): KAGVTQTPRYLIKTRGQQVTLSCSPISGHRSVSWYQQTPGQGLQFLFEYFSETQRNKGNFPGRFSGRQFSNSRSEMNVSTLELGDSALYLCASSHGSGSNNEQFFGPGTRLTVL.

A few counts support this clonotype. The genes are TRBV7-2 and TRBJ2-7; 9 bases are shared with TRBD2. This CDR3 region has 14 residues. Per germline, CDR1 SGHTA and CDR2 FQGNSA. V was clipped by 5 bases and J by 3 bases; unmatched bases: 5. CDR3 loop: CASSEGLAYYEQYF. In nucleotides, the CDR3 is TGTGCCAGCAGCGAGGGACTAGCTTACTACGAGCAGTACTTC.

This clonotype was recorded at least ten times. This chain uses TRBV5-1 with TRBJ2-1; possibly TRBD1 for D (6 bases). This CDR3 contains 14 residues. Germline V gives CDR1 SGHRS, CDR2 YFSETQ. Trimming pared 4 bases from V and 3 bases from J, leaving 11 bases between. This chain's CDR3 is CASSPGQNYNEQFF. The CDR3 DNA reads TGCGCCAGCAGCCCTGGACAGAACTACAATGAGCAGTTCTTC.

The chain combines TRBV5-1 with TRBJ2-3, with D hard to call. Germline loops: CDR1 SGHRS, CDR2 YFSETQ. The CDR3 contains 13 residues. V was shortened by 0 bases and J by 6 bases, with 8 bases between the two germline ends. The CDR3 spells CASSLEIFDTQYF. In nucleotides, the CDR3 is TGCGCCAGCAGCTTGGAGATATTCGATACGCAGTATTTT. Full variable domain (missing parts from reference TRBV5-1 and TRBJ2-3): KAGVTQTPRYLIKTRGQQVTLSCSPISGHRSVSWYQQTPGQGLQFLFEYFSETQRNKGNFPGRFSGRQFSNSRSEMNVSTLELGDSALYLCASSLEIFDTQYFGPGTRLTVL.

This clonotype was counted only a few times. The chain couples TRBV25-1 to TRBJ2-5, with D tentatively TRBD2 (6 bases). The CDR3 covers 14 residues. V was trimmed by 2 bases and J by 7 bases, leaving 14 bases between them. CDR1 and CDR2 from the germline V gene are MGHDK and SYGVNS. The CDR3 DNA reads as TGTGCCAGCAGTGAAGGAGGGCCCTTAGGGACCCAGTACTTC. Amino acid sequence: CASSEGGPLGTQYF. The full variable domain, rest sourced from reference TRBV25-1 and TRBJ2-5, is EADIYQTPRYLVIGTGKKITLECSQTMGHDKMYWYQQDPGMELHLIHYSYGVNSTEKGDLSSESTVSRIRTEHFPLTLESARPSHTSQYLCASSEGGPLGTQYFGPGTRLLVL.

This clonotype was observed at least ten times. One end of the junction is discordant with germline, which a read error may explain. This chain links TRBV9 with TRBJ2-1; 15 nucleotides line up with TRBD2. The CDR3 totals 15 residues. CDR1 and CDR2 from the germline V gene are SGDLS and YYNGEE. In DNA, the CDR3 is TGCGCCAGCAGCGTTGGACTAGCGGGAGGGAATGAGCAGTTCTTC. It is translated as CASSVGLAGGNEQFF.

The chain has TRBV5-6 and TRBJ2-3; the match to TRBD2 covers 11 bases. Germline-derived CDR1 and CDR2 are SGHDT and YYEEEE. The CDR3 length is 16 residues. J gave up 4 bases and V 2 bases, and 6 bases lay outside the gene matches. The CDR3 region is CASSFELAGVADTQYF. CDR3 nucleotides: TGTGCCAGCAGCTTTGAACTAGCGGGGGTGGCAGATACGCAGTATTTT.

The chain has TRBV29-1 and TRBJ2-7; the D call may be TRBD1 or TRBD2 (5 bases each). Germline lookup yields CDR1 SQVTM and CDR2 ANQGSEA. This CDR3 is 12 amino acids long. Trimming left V 4 bases short and J 2 bases short, with 9 bases between. This CDR3 is CSVALGAYEQYF. The DNA for the CDR3 is TGCAGCGTTGCGCTGGGGGCCTACGAGCAGTACTTC.

This clonotype occurred a few times. CDR3 coding DNA: TGCAGCGTGGCCCCCTCAGAGACCCAGTACTTC. Translation: CSVAPSETQYF. The chain combines TRBV29-1 with TRBJ2-5; D remains unclear. Between the trimmed V and J ends, which lost 6 bases and 4 bases, there was a span of 9 bases. The CDR3 consists of 11 residues. The germline CDR1 and CDR2 sequences are SQVTM and ANQGSEA.

The chain links TRBV20-1 to TRBJ2-2; possible D gene TRBD1, 6 bases. Per germline, CDR1 DFQATT and CDR2 SNEGSKA (reference sequence). The CDR3 extends over 14 amino acids. Deletions cut 4 bases from V and 2 bases from J, with 11 bases between. This chain's CDR3 is CSATRGFNTGELFF. The CDR3 DNA sequence: TGCAGTGCTACCAGGGGCTTTAACACCGGGGAGCTGTTTTTT.

The sample holds many counts of this clonotype. This chain uses TRBV20-1 with TRBJ1-6, with TRBD1 as a possible D gene (6 bases). CDR3 length equals 15 residues. The V gene lost 3 bases and the J gene lost 2 bases, with 11 bases spanning the gap. The V gene's germline CDR1 is DFQATT and CDR2 SNEGSKA (reference sequence). The CDR3 loop reads CSARRGGPYNSPLHF. The DNA for the CDR3 is TGCAGTGCTAGGAGGGGGGGACCCTATAATTCACCCCTCCACTTT.

This clonotype was counted a few times. The chain couples TRBV28 to TRBJ2-1; 9 nucleotides match TRBD2. In germline, CDR1 is MDHEN, CDR2 SYDVKM. V lost 5 bases, J lost 7 bases, and 6 bases stayed unmatched. CDR3 length: 14 amino acids. The CDR3 is CASSTGLARNEQFF. The CDR3 DNA is TGTGCCAGCAGTACGGGACTAGCCAGGAATGAGCAGTTCTTC.

In this sample, this clonotype turned up a few times. The chain employs TRBV5-1 and TRBJ2-7; perhaps TRBD1 as D (6 bases). Germline CDR1 is SGHRS and CDR2 is YFSETQ. V was clipped by 2 bases and J by 6 bases, with 15 bases between them. This CDR3 has 14 residues. CDR3 sequence (DNA): TGCGCCAGCAGCTTAAATTCTGGGGGCGCCGAGCAGTACTTC. It specifies CASSLNSGGAEQYF.

The CDR3 DNA reads as TGTGCCAGCGGAACATTCCAAGCGGGACCAGCCTACAATGAGCAGTTCTTC. This translates into CASGTFQAGPAYNEQFF. This chain uses TRBV11-2 with TRBJ2-1; 7 bases align to TRBD2. This CDR3 region has 17 residues. Germline V lookup: CDR1 SGHAT, CDR2 FQNNGV. The junction had 15 bases not matched to a gene; V was cut back by 8 bases and J by 2 bases. The full variable domain, rest sourced from reference TRBV11-2 and TRBJ2-1, is EAGVAQSPRYKIIEKRQSVAFWCNPISGHATLYWYQQILGQGPKLLIQFQNNGVVDDSQLPKDRFSAERLKGVDSTLKIQPAKLEDSAVYLCASGTFQAGPAYNEQFFGPGTRLTVL.

This clonotype has a handful of counts. CDR3 bases: TGTGCCAGCAGTTTACGCCTTGGGGGCGGGGAGACCCAGTACTTC. This translates into CASSLRLGGGETQYF. The chain joins TRBV12-3 or TRBV12-4 to TRBJ2-5, with D perhaps matching TRBD1 (6 bases). This CDR3 spans 15 amino acids. Deletions cut 2 bases from V and 5 bases from J, with 15 bases between.

This clonotype appeared a few times. This chain links TRBV5-6 with TRBJ2-1, with D perhaps TRBD2 (5 bases). This CDR3 has 16 residues. Deletions cut 1 base from V and 0 bases from J, with 11 bases between. Germline V lookup: CDR1 SGHDT, CDR2 YYEEEE. In DNA form, the CDR3 reads TGTGCCAGCAGCTTGTTAGCGCCTAGCTCCTACAATGAGCAGTTCTTC. Its translation: CASSLLAPSSYNEQFF.

The rearrangement links TRBV10-2 to TRBJ2-2; D not resolved. The CDR3 covers 12 residues. Per germline, CDR1 WSHSY and CDR2 SAAADI. V was cut by 6 bases and J by 4 bases, with 6 bases left in between. This CDR3 reads CASRDLTGELFF. CDR3 sequence (DNA): TGCGCCAGCAGGGACCTCACCGGGGAGCTGTTTTTT.

The chain couples TRBV27 to TRBJ2-5; the match to TRBD2 covers 12 bases. CDR3 length: 17 amino acids. Unmatched junction bases numbered 9, after V lost 5 bases and J lost 2 bases. Germline loops: CDR1 MNHEY, CDR2 SMNVEV (reference sequence). The CDR3 region is CASSQIRTSGEQETQYF. CDR3 nucleotide sequence: TGTGCCAGCAGTCAAATCCGGACTAGCGGGGAACAAGAGACCCAGTACTTC.

The V call is TRBV24-1, the J call TRBJ2-3, with 9 positions matching TRBD2. Germline V gives CDR1 KGHDR, CDR2 SFDVKD. The trim removed 8 bases at V and 2 bases at J, leaving 7 bases unmatched. There are 15 residues in the CDR3. The CDR3 DNA is TGTGCCACCAAGGCAAGCGGGAGGATCACAGATACGCAGTATTTT. This codes for CATKASGRITDTQYF.

This clonotype has more than one count but fewer than ten. This sequence joins TRBV20-1 and TRBJ2-1; TRBD2 agrees at 10 bases. The CDR3 covers 15 residues. V lost 1 base to trimming and J lost 4 bases; unmatched junction nucleotides: 4. The V gene's germline CDR1 is DFQATT and CDR2 SNEGSKA (reference sequence). CDR3 loop: CSARVSGGRYNEQFF. CDR3 DNA: TGCAGTGCTAGAGTTAGCGGGGGGCGATACAATGAGCAGTTCTTC.

The chain couples TRBV7-2 to TRBJ1-4; D ambiguous. Germline V gene data show CDR1 as SGHTA and CDR2 as FQGNSA. CDR3 length: 16 residues. V was trimmed by 2 bases and J by 2 bases, leaving 12 bases between them. The CDR3 DNA follows: TGTGCCAGCAGCTTAAATTCGATCGGCACTAATGAAAAACTGTTTTTT. Its protein is CASSLNSIGTNEKLFF.

This clonotype was counted a few times. The gene calls are TRBV20-1 and TRBJ2-1; 11 bases align to TRBD2. The V gene end was trimmed by 3 bases and the J gene end by 7 bases; junction bases not matched to a gene: 14. There are 17 residues in the CDR3. Germline V gives CDR1 DFQATT, CDR2 SNEGSKA (reference sequence). The CDR3 DNA sequence: TGCAGTGCTAGGGGTTGGCTAGCGGGAGGTGGTGGGAATGAGCAGTTCTTC. Translated, it gives CSARGWLAGGGGNEQFF.

The table lists this clonotype with a few counts. V usage is TRBV6-1 and J usage is TRBJ1-6, with 8 bases lining up with TRBD1. Germline CDR1 is MNHNS and CDR2 is SASEGT. This CDR3 is 14 amino acids long. The trim removed 3 bases at V and 7 bases at J, leaving 2 bases unmatched. For the CDR3, the DNA is TGTGCCAGCAGTGATAACAGGGGGAATTCACCCCTCCACTTT. This codes for CASSDNRGNSPLHF.

The J gene is TRBJ2-7, the V gene TRBV3-1; TRBD2 might be the D (5 bases). The ends were cut back, 0 bases at V and 0 bases at J, with 9 bases in the middle. The CDR3 spans 15 residues. The germline gives CDR1 LGHDT, CDR2 YNNKEL (reference sequence). The CDR3: CASSQDGLNSYEQYF. CDR3 DNA sequence: TGTGCCAGCAGCCAAGACGGACTGAACTCCTACGAGCAGTACTTC.

This clonotype has ten or more counts. The rearrangement links TRBV12-3 or TRBV12-4 to TRBJ1-2; TRBD1 matches 7 bases. CDR3 length: 14 residues. Losses at the gene ends were 3 bases for V and 4 bases for J; bases not matched to a gene: 5. This CDR3 reads CASSLGTAGYGYTF. DNA for the CDR3: TGTGCCAGCAGTTTGGGGACAGCGGGCTATGGCTACACCTTC.

This chain joins TRBV11-3 and TRBJ2-1; 7 bases are shared with TRBD2. CDR1 is SGHNT and CDR2 is YENEEA in the germline V gene. This CDR3 has 18 residues. The J segment lost 4 bases and the V segment lost 1 base, leaving 13 bases of the junction unmatched. The CDR3 sequence is CASSLGGRGLSSYNEQFF. For the CDR3, the DNA is TGTGCCAGCAGCTTAGGGGGGAGGGGTCTTTCCTCATACAATGAGCAGTTCTTC.

This clonotype has more than one count but fewer than ten. The chain joins TRBV7-2 to TRBJ1-6; D not resolved. Germline V gene lookup returns CDR1 SGHTA and CDR2 FQGNSA. V lost 1 base to trimming and J lost 10 bases, with 11 bases between them. The CDR3 loop spans 14 amino acids. CDR3 residues: CASSLEVWVSPLHF. CDR3 DNA sequence: TGTGCCAGCAGCTTAGAGGTTTGGGTGTCACCCCTCCACTTT.

This clonotype occurred a few times. The genes are TRBV6-5 and TRBJ2-1; the D gene is possibly TRBD2 (6 bases). Germline assignment: CDR1 MNHEY and CDR2 SVGAGI. Trimming stripped 2 bases from V and 3 bases from J, with 8 bases between. CDR3 length equals 14 residues. The CDR3 is CASSYVAVYNEQFF. The CDR3 DNA follows: TGTGCCAGCAGTTACGTAGCGGTCTACAATGAGCAGTTCTTC.

This clonotype came up a few times. The rearrangement links TRBV7-2 to TRBJ1-1, with D hard to call. This CDR3 is 14 amino acids long. Germline-derived CDR1 and CDR2 are SGHTA and FQGNSA. The V and J ends lost 4 bases and 3 bases respectively, with 12 bases between them. Written as DNA, the CDR3 is TGTGCCAGCAGCTCGACAATAGGGCACACTGAAGCTTTCTTT. This translates into CASSSTIGHTEAFF.